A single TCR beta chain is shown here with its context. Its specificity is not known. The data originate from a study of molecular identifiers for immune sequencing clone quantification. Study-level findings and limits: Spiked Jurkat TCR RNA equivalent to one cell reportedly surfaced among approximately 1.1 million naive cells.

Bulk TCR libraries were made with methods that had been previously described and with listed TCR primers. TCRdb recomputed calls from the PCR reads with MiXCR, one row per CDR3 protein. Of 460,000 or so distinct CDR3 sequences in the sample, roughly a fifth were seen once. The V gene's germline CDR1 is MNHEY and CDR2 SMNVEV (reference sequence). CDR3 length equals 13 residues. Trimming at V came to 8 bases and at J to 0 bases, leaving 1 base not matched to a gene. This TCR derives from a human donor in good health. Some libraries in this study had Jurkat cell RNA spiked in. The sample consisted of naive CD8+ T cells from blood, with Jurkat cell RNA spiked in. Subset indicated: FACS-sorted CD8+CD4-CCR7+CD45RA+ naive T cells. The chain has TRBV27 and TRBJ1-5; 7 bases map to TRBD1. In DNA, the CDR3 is TGTGCCAGCGGACAGGATAGCAATCAGCCCCAGCATTTT. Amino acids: CASGQDSNQPQHF.